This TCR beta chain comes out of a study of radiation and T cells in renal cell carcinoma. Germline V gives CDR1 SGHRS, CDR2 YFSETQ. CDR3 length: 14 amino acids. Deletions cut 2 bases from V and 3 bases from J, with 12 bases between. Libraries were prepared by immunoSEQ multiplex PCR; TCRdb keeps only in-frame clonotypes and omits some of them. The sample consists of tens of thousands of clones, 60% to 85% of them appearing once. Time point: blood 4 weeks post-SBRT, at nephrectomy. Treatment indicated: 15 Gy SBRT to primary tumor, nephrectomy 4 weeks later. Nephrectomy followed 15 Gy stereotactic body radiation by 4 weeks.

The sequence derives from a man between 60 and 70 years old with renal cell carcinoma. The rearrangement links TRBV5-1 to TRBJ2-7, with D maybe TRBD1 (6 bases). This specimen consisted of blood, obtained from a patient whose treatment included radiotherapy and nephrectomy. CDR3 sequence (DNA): TGCGCCAGCAGCTTACAGGGAGATAGCTACGAGCAGTACTTC. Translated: CASSLQGDSYEQYF.